The 14 T cell receptor beta chains in this list originate from one sample, sequenced in a study of OX40 agonist ivuxolimab in advanced cancers. Sequencing used immunoSEQ multiplex PCR; TCRdb keeps in-frame clones, though not all of them. The sample lists 40,000 or so clones; around nine tenths were seen once. Sample: CD4+ or CD8+ T cells sorted from blood, taken in a trial of the OX40 agonist ivuxolimab. The receptors here all came from an adult with an advanced solid tumor such as melanoma, head and neck, liver or kidney cancer.

This chain uses TRBV4-1 with TRBJ2-5, with D uncertain. This CDR3 is built from 13 residues. Per the germline V gene, CDR1 is MGHRA and CDR2 is YSYEKL. Trimming left V 0 bases short and J 0 bases short, with 2 bases between. CDR3 in amino acids: CASSQDNQETQYF. CDR3 in DNA: TGCGCCAGCAGCCAAGACAACCAAGAGACCCAGTACTTC.

With respect to this clone: With only one base between it and a far larger clone, this is likely a read error. V is TRBV5-1 and J is TRBJ2-1; 9 nucleotides match TRBD2. The CDR3 length is 15 residues. CDR1 SGHRS and CDR2 YFSETQ come from the germline V gene. The junction had 8 bases not matched to a gene; V was cut back by 2 bases and J by 8 bases. The CDR3 reads CASSLWGSGSDEQFF. The CDR3, as DNA: TGCGCCAGCAGCTTATGGGGTAGCGGGAGTGATGAGCAGTTCTTC.

The chain carries TRBV7-6 and TRBJ2-5, with 7 nucleotides matching TRBD2. The junction had 9 bases not matched to a gene; V was cut back by 0 bases and J by 5 bases. The V gene's germline CDR1 is SGHVS and CDR2 FNYEAQ. This CDR3 is 16 amino acids long. CDR3 region: CASSLAASGVRETQYF. CDR3 in DNA: TGTGCCAGCAGCTTAGCGGCTAGCGGAGTTAGGGAGACCCAGTACTTC.

The rearrangement uses TRBV19 and TRBJ2-2, with D perhaps matching TRBD1 (6 bases). The germline gives CDR1 LNHDA, CDR2 SQIVND (reference sequence). The CDR3 length is 16 residues. The V end was cut by 6 bases, the J end by 5 bases, with 19 bases between. The CDR3 protein is CASRDAGVFGTGELFF. The CDR3 nucleotides are TGTGCCAGTAGAGACGCAGGGGTCTTTGGGACCGGGGAGCTGTTTTTT.

The gene calls are TRBV28 and TRBJ2-7; D could derive from TRBD1 or TRBD2 (5 bases each). Trimming cost V 7 bases and J 0 bases, with 16 bases left between them. This CDR3 has 15 residues. CDR1 is MDHEN and CDR2 is SYDVKM in the germline V gene. CDR3 protein: CASTARAGTSYEQYF. The CDR3 DNA follows: TGTGCCAGCACGGCAAGGGCCGGGACCTCCTACGAGCAGTACTTC.

This chain joins TRBV9 and TRBJ2-3; tentatively, D is TRBD1 (6 bases). The length of the CDR3 is 18 residues. Germline V gene data show CDR1 as SGDLS and CDR2 as YYNGEE. Trimming pared 1 base from V and 0 bases from J, leaving 18 bases between. The DNA of the CDR3 is TGTGCCAGCAGCGTATCCAGTGGGGCAGGGGTTAGCACAGATACGCAGTATTTT. It translates to CASSVSSGAGVSTDTQYF.

This chain connects TRBV7-3 to TRBJ1-1; D possibly corresponds to TRBD1 (5 bases). The CDR3 extends over 13 amino acids. V lost 4 bases and J 6 bases, leaving 12 bases between the germline ends. Germline lookup yields CDR1 SGHTA and CDR2 FQGTGA. Here the CDR3 reads CASSSGGGSEAFF. The DNA for the CDR3 is TGTGCCAGCAGCTCCGGTGGGGGATCTGAAGCTTTCTTT.

This chain links TRBV28 with TRBJ1-5; D gene uncertain. CDR3 length: 14 residues. Trimming stripped 3 bases from V and 8 bases from J, with 14 bases between. Per germline, CDR1 MDHEN and CDR2 SYDVKM. The CDR3 loop is CASSLAGALKPQHF. Written as DNA, the CDR3 is TGTGCCAGCAGTTTGGCAGGCGCCCTAAAGCCCCAGCATTTT.

The J gene is TRBJ2-7, the V gene TRBV28; a possible D gene is TRBD2 (5 bases). Trimming took off 1 base at V and 6 bases at J, with 13 bases between the two ends. This CDR3 has 14 residues. Germline V lookup: CDR1 MDHEN, CDR2 SYDVKM. DNA for the CDR3: TGTGCCAGCAGTTTATCAGGTGGAGGTCTCGAGCAGTACTTC. This translates into CASSLSGGGLEQYF.

The rearrangement uses TRBV6-6 and TRBJ1-2, with D unclear. V was pared by 6 bases and J by 2 bases, with 19 bases between. From germline, CDR1 is MNHNY and CDR2 SVGAGI (reference sequence). The CDR3 consists of 16 residues. The CDR3 is CASRKRRSSVNYGYTF. The CDR3 DNA follows: TGTGCCAGCAGAAAAAGGAGGTCCTCGGTAAACTATGGCTACACCTTC.

The V call is TRBV7-9, the J call TRBJ2-7, with D maybe TRBD2 (6 bases). V lost 1 base and J lost 3, with 13 bases in between. This CDR3 is 15 amino acids long. In germline, CDR1 is SEHNR, CDR2 FQNEAQ (reference sequence). CDR3 nucleotide sequence: TGTGCCAGCAGCTTAGGCGGGGCCTTCGGCTACGAGCAGTACTTC. Protein sequence: CASSLGGAFGYEQYF. The variable domain in full, with the rest retrieved from reference TRBV7-9 and TRBJ2-7, is DTGVSQNPRHKITKRGQNVTFRCDPISEHNRLYWYRQTLGQGPEFLTYFQNEAQLEKSRLLSDRFSAERPKGSFSTLEIQRTEQGDSAMYLCASSLGGAFGYEQYFGPGTRLTVT.

The chain recombines TRBV9 with TRBJ2-7; D unclear. The germline gives CDR1 SGDLS, CDR2 YYNGEE. The CDR3 contains 12 residues. V lost 4 bases and J lost 6, with 11 bases in between. The CDR3 protein is CASSPEVGEQYF. As DNA, the CDR3 is TGTGCCAGCAGCCCAGAGGTGGGCGAGCAGTACTTC.

The rearrangement links TRBV6-6 to TRBJ2-7; no clear D gene. Trimming took off 10 bases at V and 4 bases at J, with 5 bases between the two ends. CDR1 is MNHNY, CDR2 SVGAGI, per germline (reference sequence). This CDR3 contains 9 residues. The CDR3: CAIRYEQYF. In DNA form, the CDR3 reads TGTGCCATCCGTTACGAGCAGTACTTC.

The chain joins TRBV7-8 to TRBJ2-2, with TRBD1 as a possible D gene (6 bases). The CDR3 covers 15 residues. The germline V and J ends were trimmed by 3 bases and 3 bases, with 11 bases remaining between them. CDR1 is SGHVS and CDR2 is FQNEAQ in the germline V gene. The CDR3 loop is CASSLGALHTGELFF. CDR3 nucleotides: TGTGCCAGCAGCTTGGGGGCTCTGCACACCGGGGAGCTGTTTTTT.